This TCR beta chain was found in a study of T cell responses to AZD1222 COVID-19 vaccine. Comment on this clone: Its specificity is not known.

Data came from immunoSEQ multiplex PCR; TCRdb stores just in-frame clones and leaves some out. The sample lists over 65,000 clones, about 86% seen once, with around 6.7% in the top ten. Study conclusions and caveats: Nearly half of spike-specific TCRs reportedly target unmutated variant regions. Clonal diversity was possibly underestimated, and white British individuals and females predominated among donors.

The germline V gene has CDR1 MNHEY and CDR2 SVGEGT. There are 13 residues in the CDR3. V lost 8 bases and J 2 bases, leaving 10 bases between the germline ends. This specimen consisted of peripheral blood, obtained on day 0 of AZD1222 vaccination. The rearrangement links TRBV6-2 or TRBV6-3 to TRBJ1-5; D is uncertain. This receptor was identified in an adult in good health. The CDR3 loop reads CASRPAGNQPQHF. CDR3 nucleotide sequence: TGTGCCAGCCGCCCAGCAGGCAATCAGCCCCAGCATTTT.